These 20 T cell receptor beta chains came from one sample sequenced in a study of PD-L1 blockade in urothelial cancer. Only in-frame clones appear in the TCRdb table, and some are missing; sequencing was by immunoSEQ multiplex PCR. The top ten hold roughly a sixth of the sample, which has about 21,000 clones, almost 90% seen once. This sample comprised PBMCs, obtained around atezolizumab (anti-PD-L1) treatment. The receptors were gathered from a woman aged 55-69 years with urothelial cancer.

The chain has TRBV7-8 and TRBJ1-3, with TRBD1 matching over 7 bases. The germline gives CDR1 SGHVS, CDR2 FQNEAQ. J lost 0 bases, V lost 7 bases, and 9 bases had no gene match. The CDR3 sequence is 16 residues long. The CDR3 spells CASTPGQIFSGNTIYF. As DNA, the CDR3 is TGTGCCAGCACCCCGGGACAGATATTCTCTGGAAACACCATATATTTT.

The rearrangement uses TRBV28 and TRBJ2-3; 13 bases fit TRBD2. Germline values: CDR1 MDHEN, CDR2 SYDVKM. This CDR3 has 16 amino acids. The V segment lost 5 bases and the J segment 2 bases; nucleotides outside the gene matches: 4. CDR3 in DNA: TGTGCCAGCAGTCCGGGACTAGCGGGACTCACAGATACGCAGTATTTT. It is translated as CASSPGLAGLTDTQYF.

In DNA form, the CDR3 reads TGCGCCAGCAGCCAAGCTGTGTGGCACTACGAGCAGTACTTC. Its protein is CASSQAVWHYEQYF. The rearrangement joins TRBV4-1 to TRBJ2-7; D call uncertain. V lost 1 base and J lost 3, with 10 bases in between. The CDR3 consists of 14 residues. Germline V gene sequence: CDR1 MGHRA, CDR2 YSYEKL.

The J gene is TRBJ2-3, the V gene TRBV9; TRBD1 matches at 7 bases. Trimming cost V 3 bases and J 2 bases; bases outside gene matches: 6. The germline V gene has CDR1 SGDLS and CDR2 YYNGEE. There are 15 residues in the CDR3. CDR3 in amino acids: CASSAGQDHTDTQYF. Written as DNA, the CDR3 is TGTGCCAGCAGCGCAGGACAGGACCACACAGATACGCAGTATTTT. The variable domain in full, with the rest retrieved from reference TRBV9 and TRBJ2-3, is DSGVTQTPKHLITATGQRVTLRCSPRSGDLSVYWYQQSLDQGLQFLIQYYNGEERAKGNILERFSAQQFPDLHSELNLSSLELGDSALYFCASSAGQDHTDTQYFGPGTRLTVL.

CDR3 sequence (DNA): TGTGCCAGCAGCTTAGACCTAGCGGTGAACACCGGGGAGCTGTTTTTT. The encoded protein is CASSLDLAVNTGELFF. The J gene is TRBJ2-2, the V gene TRBV11-2; 7 nucleotides line up with TRBD2. Germline V gene data show CDR1 as SGHAT and CDR2 as FQNNGV. The CDR3 extends over 16 amino acids. V lost 0 bases and J lost 1; bases outside the gene matches: 2.

This chain links TRBV7-8 with TRBJ2-2, with 14 bases identical to TRBD2. The length of the CDR3 is 17 residues. Losses at the gene ends were 5 bases for V and 5 bases for J; bases not matched to a gene: 7. Looked up from germline, CDR1 is SGHVS and CDR2 is FQNEAQ. The CDR3 DNA sequence: TGTGCCAGCAGCCCGGGACTAGCGGGAGAATTTACCGGGGAGCTGTTTTTT. This translates into CASSPGLAGEFTGELFF.

The J gene is TRBJ2-5, the V gene TRBV7-9; 8 bases fit TRBD1. Per the germline V gene, CDR1 is SEHNR and CDR2 is FQNEAQ (reference sequence). Germline trimming cut 5 bases from V and 5 bases from J; bases unmatched to any gene: 4. The CDR3 extends over 13 amino acids. CDR3 coding DNA: TGTGCCAGCAGCCCCAGGGGGCCCGAGACCCAGTACTTC. It translates to CASSPRGPETQYF.

The V and J genes are TRBV14 and TRBJ1-5; 10 nucleotides match TRBD1. Germline CDR1 reads SGHDN; CDR2 reads FVKESK. V shed 1 base and J 9 bases; nucleotides not matched to a gene: 3. This CDR3 is 14 amino acids long. CDR3 protein: CASSQGRDRGPQHF. The CDR3 coding sequence is TGTGCCAGCAGCCAAGGACGGGACAGGGGGCCCCAGCATTTT.

The CDR3 spells CASSKSGISEEDEQFF. The CDR3 nucleotides are TGTGCCAGCAGCAAGTCCGGGATATCCGAAGAGGATGAGCAGTTCTTC. This sequence joins TRBV5-5 and TRBJ2-1, with D tentatively TRBD2 (5 bases). Germline lookup yields CDR1 SGHKS and CDR2 YYEKEE (reference sequence). The CDR3 sequence is 16 residues long. V lost 4 bases, J lost 8 bases, and 22 bases lay in between.

The table lists this clone with a few counts. The rearrangement joins TRBV4-2 to TRBJ1-1; 7 bases match TRBD1. The CDR3 has 14 residues. Germline CDR1 is LGHNA and CDR2 is YNFKEQ. J was trimmed by 1 base and V by 3 bases; bases with no gene match: 2. The CDR3 loop is CASSHAGGNTEAFF. The CDR3 bases are TGTGCCAGCAGCCACGCAGGGGGGAACACTGAAGCTTTCTTT.

CDR3 coding DNA: TGTGCCAGCAGCCTCACCCCTGCGACCGGGGACGAGCAGTACTTC. Amino acid sequence: CASSLTPATGDEQYF. The genes are TRBV7-3 and TRBJ2-7; D possibly corresponds to TRBD2 (5 bases). Germline V CDR1 and CDR2: SGHTA, FQGTGA. V was trimmed by 5 bases and J by 5 bases, leaving 19 bases between them. This CDR3 spans 15 amino acids.

The gene calls are TRBV7-9 and TRBJ1-1, with D hard to call. Germline CDR1 reads SEHNR; CDR2 reads FQNEAQ (reference sequence). There are 13 residues in the CDR3. Trimming stripped 3 bases from V and 5 bases from J, with 10 bases between. This CDR3 reads CASSFGGRTEAFF. CDR3 nucleotide sequence: TGTGCCAGCAGCTTCGGAGGGCGGACTGAAGCTTTCTTT.

V usage is TRBV29-1 and J usage is TRBJ2-7; D not resolved. This CDR3 region has 11 residues. Per the germline V gene, CDR1 is SQVTM and CDR2 is ANQGSEA. V was trimmed by 4 bases and J by 3 bases, leaving 7 bases between them. CDR3 sequence (DNA): TGCAGCGTTGTACAGAGCTACGAGCAGTACTTC. This sequence encodes CSVVQSYEQYF.

The chain recombines TRBV7-3 with TRBJ2-7; 7 bases align to TRBD2. CDR1 and CDR2 from the germline V gene are SGHTA and FQGTGA. V gave up 2 bases and J gave up 5 bases; unmatched junction bases: 9. The CDR3 is made up of 15 amino acids. CDR3: CASSLSGGSFNEQYF. CDR3 DNA: TGTGCCAGCAGCTTATCGGGCGGGAGTTTCAACGAGCAGTACTTC. Supplemented by reference TRBV7-3 and TRBJ2-7, the full variable domain reads GAGVSQTPSNKVTEKGKYVELRCDPISGHTALYWYRQSLGQGPEFLIYFQGTGAADDSGLPNDRFFAVRPEGSVSTLKIQRTERGDSAVYLCASSLSGGSFNEQYFGPGTRLTVT.

The chain carries TRBV12-5 and TRBJ2-5; TRBD2 might be the D (5 bases). The CDR3 has 18 amino acids. CDR1 and CDR2 from the germline V gene are LGHNT and FRNRAP. Trimming shortened V by 0 bases and J by 2 bases, and 19 bases separated the two germline ends. This CDR3 reads CASGLVPRGWGSQETQYF. CDR3 bases: TGTGCTAGTGGTTTGGTACCACGGGGATGGGGTTCTCAAGAGACCCAGTACTTC. The whole variable domain, remainder taken from reference TRBV12-5 and TRBJ2-5, is DARVTQTPRHKVTEMGQEVTMRCQPILGHNTVFWYRQTMMQGLELLAYFRNRAPLDDSGMPKDRFSAEMPDATLATLKIQPSEPRDSAVYFCASGLVPRGWGSQETQYFGPGTRLLVL.

The genes are TRBV6-1 and TRBJ2-1; 14 positions match TRBD2. The CDR3 spans 16 residues. In germline, CDR1 is MNHNS, CDR2 SASEGT. V lost 5 bases and J lost 5; bases outside the gene matches: 5. The CDR3 sequence is CASSKGTSGGDNEQFF. CDR3 nucleotide sequence: TGTGCCAGCAGTAAAGGGACTAGCGGGGGTGACAATGAGCAGTTCTTC.

This clone has only a few counts. The chain uses TRBV5-1 and TRBJ2-2; D is uncertain. CDR1 SGHRS and CDR2 YFSETQ come from the germline V gene. The CDR3 is 14 amino acids. The germline V and J ends were trimmed by 5 bases and 0 bases, with 8 bases remaining between them. CDR3: CASSGKANTGELFF. The CDR3 region has the DNA TGCGCCAGCAGTGGCAAAGCGAACACCGGGGAGCTGTTTTTT.

The chain couples TRBV5-5 to TRBJ2-6, with D perhaps TRBD1 (6 bases). Trimming took off 4 bases at V and 1 base at J, with 9 bases between the two ends. Germline assignment: CDR1 SGHKS and CDR2 YYEKEE (reference sequence). This CDR3 contains 15 residues. CDR3 region: CASSATGSGANVLTF. Here the CDR3 DNA reads TGTGCCAGCAGCGCCACAGGGTCTGGGGCCAACGTCCTGACTTTC.

As concerns this clone: Other nucleotide sequences from this sample produce the same CDR3. The CDR3 loop reads CASSLGLVGGETQYF. CDR3 bases: TGCGCCAGCAGCTTGGGACTAGTTGGTGGTGAGACCCAGTACTTC. The rearrangement joins TRBV5-1 to TRBJ2-5; a weak D match, TRBD2 (6 bases). The germline V gene encodes CDR1 SGHRS and CDR2 YFSETQ. The CDR3 extends over 15 amino acids. V was pared by 0 bases and J by 5 bases, with 14 bases between.

The V and J genes are TRBV6-1 and TRBJ1-2; the D gene is possibly TRBD1 (6 bases). The V end lost 10 bases, the J end lost 7 bases, and 13 bases lay between the germline ends. Per germline, CDR1 MNHNS and CDR2 SASEGT. The CDR3 loop spans 11 amino acids. CDR3 sequence (DNA): TGTGCCAACTTACAGGGATCTGGCTACACCTTC. Translating it yields CANLQGSGYTF.